These 25 T cell receptor beta chains were all obtained from the same sample, sequenced in a study of Ad26.COV2.S vaccination and SARS-CoV-2 variants. Treatment denoted: over 15 received Ad26.COV2.S at low or high dose, single or two shots; 5 received placebo; per-sample allocation not given. Each sample was drawn 63 days after the first injection (of vaccine or placebo). The data were produced by immunoSEQ multiplex PCR, yet TCRdb's version contains in-frame clones alone and is incomplete. The sample shows approximately 300,000 clones, around 81% of them seen only once. This specimen was peripheral blood, taken in a trial of Ad26.COV2.S vaccine versus placebo. These receptors all stem from a person between 18 and 65 years old who received the Ad26.COV2.S COVID-19 vaccine or a placebo.

The chain carries TRBV3-1 (or the pseudogene TRBV3-2) and TRBJ1-2; D is ambiguous. The CDR3 spans 14 residues. Trimming pared 0 bases from V and 5 bases from J, leaving 10 bases between. Germline CDR1 reads LGHDT; CDR2 reads YNNKEL (reference sequence). DNA of the CDR3: TGTGCCAGCAGCCAAGAGGCTGGACCTTATGGCTACACCTTC. Translating it yields CASSQEAGPYGYTF.

As DNA, the CDR3 is TGTGCGGTTCGGGAATCGGCACATGAATCACCCCTCCACTTT. Translating gives CAVRESAHESPLHF. The V gene is TRBV3-1 (or the pseudogene TRBV3-2), the J gene TRBJ1-6; no clear D. This CDR3 comprises 14 residues. CDR1 is LGHDT and CDR2 is YNNKEL in the germline V gene (reference sequence).

The rearrangement links TRBV5-1 to TRBJ1-1, with D tentatively TRBD1 (5 bases). The CDR3 is 18 amino acids. V was shortened by 0 bases and J by 0 bases, with 18 bases between the two germline ends. Germline-derived CDR1 and CDR2 are SGHRS and YFSETQ. CDR3 sequence reads: CASSLDPGGGTMNTEAFF. For the CDR3, the DNA is TGCGCCAGCAGCTTGGATCCGGGTGGAGGGACTATGAACACTGAAGCTTTCTTT.

This chain connects TRBV24-1 to TRBJ1-2, with D possibly being TRBD1 (5 bases). Trimming removed 0 bases from V and 1 base from J, with 11 bases in between. CDR3 size: 16 residues. Germline assignment: CDR1 KGHDR and CDR2 SFDVKD. The CDR3 sequence is CATSDLKRGRNYGYTF. In nucleotides, the CDR3 is TGTGCCACCAGTGATTTGAAGCGGGGCCGTAACTATGGCTACACCTTC.

The chain combines TRBV6-6 with TRBJ2-2; TRBD1 agrees at 8 bases. The CDR3 sequence is 13 residues long. Germline V gene lookup returns CDR1 MNHNY and CDR2 SVGAGI (reference sequence). The trim removed 5 bases at V and 13 bases at J, leaving 9 bases unmatched. The CDR3 nucleotides are TGTGCCAGCAGTAGTGGGTCAGGGGGCGGGCTGTTTTTT. It codes for CASSSGSGGGLFF.

This clone was seen more than once but under ten times. The V gene is TRBV5-1, the J gene TRBJ2-4, with D possibly TRBD1 on 6 matching bases. Germline values: CDR1 SGHRS, CDR2 YFSETQ. Trimming took off 0 bases at V and 5 bases at J, with 9 bases between the two ends. CDR3 size: 14 residues. The CDR3 sequence is CASSLARGENIQYF. DNA for the CDR3: TGCGCCAGCAGCTTGGCCAGGGGAGAAAACATTCAGTACTTC.

The chain carries TRBV5-1 and TRBJ1-1; 9 bases align to TRBD1. Germline assignment: CDR1 SGHRS and CDR2 YFSETQ. This CDR3 spans 14 amino acids. J was trimmed by 5 bases and V by 4 bases; bases with no gene match: 6. The CDR3 DNA reads as TGCGCCAGCAGCACGGACAGGGGTGAGACTGAAGCTTTCTTT. Residues: CASSTDRGETEAFF. Based on the CDR3 plus reference TRBV5-1 and TRBJ1-1, the full variable domain is KAGVTQTPRYLIKTRGQQVTLSCSPISGHRSVSWYQQTPGQGLQFLFEYFSETQRNKGNFPGRFSGRQFSNSRSEMNVSTLELGDSALYLCASSTDRGETEAFFGQGTRLTVV.

The chain combines TRBV4-1 with TRBJ2-1, with TRBD2 matching over 10 bases. V gave up 4 bases and J gave up 3 bases; unmatched junction bases: 15. CDR1 is MGHRA and CDR2 is YSYEKL in the germline V gene. This CDR3 has 19 residues. CDR3 in amino acids: CASSLPATPERGGYNEQFF. DNA for the CDR3: TGCGCCAGCAGCCTACCTGCCACCCCCGAGCGGGGGGGCTACAATGAGCAGTTCTTC.

The chain links TRBV7-9 to TRBJ2-5; 14 positions match TRBD2. After removal of 3 bases from V and 0 bases from J, the junction contained 0 bases not matched to a gene. The CDR3 totals 16 residues. Germline lookup yields CDR1 SEHNR and CDR2 FQNEAQ (reference sequence). Written as DNA, the CDR3 is TGTGCCAGCAGCTTGGGACTAGCGGGGGACCAAGAGACCCAGTACTTC. Translated, it gives CASSLGLAGDQETQYF.

The chain uses TRBV19 and TRBJ1-1; a possible D gene is TRBD1 (5 bases). V lost 3 bases to trimming and J lost 5 bases, with 10 bases between them. This CDR3 has 13 residues. In germline, CDR1 is LNHDA, CDR2 SQIVND (reference sequence). As DNA, the CDR3 is TGTGCCAGTAGTATTGGGCGGGGGACTGAAGCTTTCTTT. Translating it yields CASSIGRGTEAFF. Drawing the rest from reference TRBV19 and TRBJ1-1, the complete variable domain is DGGITQSPKYLFRKEGQNVTLSCEQNLNHDAMYWYRQDPGQGLRLIYYSQIVNDFQKGDIAEGYSVSREKKESFPLTVTSAQKNPTAFYLCASSIGRGTEAFFGQGTRLTVV.

The chain carries TRBV7-8 and TRBJ2-7, with 7 bases aligning to TRBD1. V shed 5 bases, J shed 5 bases, and the junction held 12 bases outside the gene matches. Germline V gene lookup returns CDR1 SGHVS and CDR2 FQNEAQ. This CDR3 is built from 15 residues. CDR3 DNA: TGTGCCAGCAGCAAAGAGGCAAAAACAGGGGACGAGCAGTACTTC. It translates to CASSKEAKTGDEQYF.

This chain uses TRBV9 with TRBJ2-3, with TRBD2 matching 9 bases. V gave up 0 bases and J gave up 0 bases; unmatched junction bases: 11. The CDR3 is made up of 19 amino acids. CDR1 is SGDLS, CDR2 YYNGEE, per germline. The DNA for the CDR3 is TGTGCCAGCAGCGTAGGGGTAGCGGGGGCCGATACTAGCACAGATACGCAGTATTTT. This codes for CASSVGVAGADTSTDTQYF.

Comments on this clone: At the DNA level, this CDR3 is encoded by other sequences in the same sample as well. The chain is built from TRBV6-2 or TRBV6-3 and TRBJ1-3; D not certain. Germline V lookup: CDR1 MNHEY, CDR2 SVGEGT. Trimming took off 2 bases at V and 0 bases at J, with 11 bases between the two ends. The CDR3 has 16 residues. CDR3 in DNA: TGTGCCAGCAGTTACAGAACTCGATCCTCTGGAAACACCATATATTTT. This encodes CASSYRTRSSGNTIYF.

This clone was detected only a few times. This chain links TRBV19 with TRBJ1-2; unclear D gene. Trimming removed 7 bases from V and 0 bases from J, with 15 bases in between. The CDR3 is 15 residues long. The germline CDR1 and CDR2 sequences are LNHDA and SQIVND (reference sequence). In DNA form, the CDR3 reads TGTGCCAGTACCCGATGGACGGGAGCTAACTATGGCTACACCTTC. Its translation is CASTRWTGANYGYTF.

This clone came up a few times. The J gene is TRBJ1-6, the V gene TRBV25-1; the match to TRBD1 covers 9 bases. Germline V gene lookup returns CDR1 MGHDK and CDR2 SYGVNS. The CDR3 totals 18 residues. V trimming: 3 bases; J trimming: 0 bases; junction bases outside the gene matches: 6. CDR3 region: CASSEGDRVLSYNSPLHF. The DNA of the CDR3 is TGTGCCAGCAGTGAGGGGGACAGGGTCCTCTCCTATAATTCACCCCTCCACTTT.

The chain uses TRBV18 and TRBJ1-2; tentative D call: TRBD1 (5 bases). Germline-derived CDR1 and CDR2 are KGHSH and LQKENI. The CDR3 extends over 16 amino acids. Trimming left V 3 bases short and J 0 bases short, with 14 bases between. CDR3 residues: CASSPDSGRANYGYTF. CDR3 in DNA: TGTGCCAGCTCACCGGACTCCGGCAGGGCTAACTATGGCTACACCTTC.

The CDR3 nucleotides are TGTGCCAGCAGCTTACGGACACCCTCAGTGGGGGCTTTCTTT. Its translation is CASSLRTPSVGAFF. This chain links TRBV4-2 with TRBJ1-1; possible D gene TRBD1, 5 bases. CDR3 length: 14 amino acids. V gave up 5 bases and J gave up 11 bases, with 21 bases separating them. The germline V gene has CDR1 LGHNA and CDR2 YNFKEQ.

The chain employs TRBV5-4 and TRBJ2-3; D possibly uses TRBD1 or TRBD2 (5 bases each). The CDR3 has 15 residues. V was cut by 5 bases and J by 2 bases, with 15 bases left in between. Germline V CDR1 and CDR2: SGHNT, YYREEE (reference sequence). The CDR3 loop is CASRGELGYTDTQYF. DNA of the CDR3: TGTGCCAGCAGAGGGGAGTTGGGGTACACAGATACGCAGTATTTT.

The genes are TRBV12-3 or TRBV12-4 and TRBJ2-2; D remains unclear. The CDR3 contains 13 residues. With 5 bases removed from V and 5 bases from J, the gap between germline ends came to 9 bases. The CDR3 DNA follows: TGTGCCAGCAGTACCCGGCGGACCGGGGAGCTGTTTTTT. Translated, it gives CASSTRRTGELFF.

This chain connects TRBV9 to TRBJ1-2; TRBD1 matches 8 bases. Germline V gene sequence: CDR1 SGDLS, CDR2 YYNGEE. The ends lost 0 bases at V and 2 bases at J; junction bases unmatched: 3. The CDR3 runs 15 residues. The CDR3: CASSVVAGGNYGYTF. The CDR3 coding sequence is TGTGCCAGCAGCGTAGTGGCAGGGGGCAACTATGGCTACACCTTC.

The chain links TRBV6-6 to TRBJ1-1; D is undetermined. The germline V and J ends were trimmed by 0 bases and 11 bases, with 16 bases remaining between them. The CDR3 loop spans 14 amino acids. Germline values: CDR1 MNHNY, CDR2 SVGAGI (reference sequence). The chain's CDR3 is CASSYSIPQDWAFF. The CDR3 DNA follows: TGTGCCAGCAGTTACTCGATCCCCCAAGATTGGGCTTTCTTT.

The V call is TRBV9, the J call TRBJ2-1, with 7 bases lining up with TRBD2. The V segment lost 0 bases and the J segment 1 base; nucleotides outside the gene matches: 4. The CDR3 runs to 16 residues. CDR1 SGDLS and CDR2 YYNGEE come from the germline V gene. This CDR3 is CASSVGRGMSYNEQFF. CDR3 coding DNA: TGTGCCAGCAGCGTAGGGCGGGGGATGTCCTACAATGAGCAGTTCTTC.

This clone appeared a single time. The chain recombines TRBV20-1 with TRBJ1-5; D might be TRBD1 (6 bases). CDR3 length equals 16 residues. CDR1 DFQATT and CDR2 SNEGSKA come from the germline V gene (reference sequence). Trimming removed 3 bases from V and 0 bases from J, with 15 bases in between. For the CDR3, the DNA is TGCAGTGCTAGTTTAAGGACAGTTTATAGCAATCAGCCCCAGCATTTT. Residues: CSASLRTVYSNQPQHF.

This chain connects TRBV5-4 to TRBJ1-2, with TRBD1 matching over 8 bases. CDR3 length: 15 residues. Germline lookup yields CDR1 SGHNT and CDR2 YYREEE (reference sequence). J lost 7 bases, V lost 0 bases, and 8 bases had no gene match. CDR3 sequence: CASSLGGQGMGGYTF. CDR3 DNA: TGTGCCAGCAGCTTGGGTGGACAGGGCATGGGTGGCTACACCTTC.

This clone was observed a handful of times. This rearrangement joins TRBV6-6 to TRBJ1-5; perhaps TRBD1 as D (6 bases). The CDR3 totals 12 residues. Trimming cost V 4 bases and J 7 bases, with 8 bases left between them. Germline V lookup: CDR1 MNHNY, CDR2 SVGAGI (reference sequence). The CDR3: CASSSGQQPQHF. The CDR3 region has the DNA TGTGCCAGCAGTTCTGGACAGCAGCCCCAGCATTTT.